This T cell receptor beta chain was identified in a study of healthy donors' naive CD4 and CD8 T cells. Overall study results and limits: A reported CD4+/CD8+ bias affected most V and J genes in naive cells.

TCR libraries were built from about 520 ng of total RNA by linear amplification. MiXCR, applied by TCRdb to the reads, yields one record per CDR3 protein. The sample yields 180,000 or so distinct CDR3 sequences, 65% to 80% seen once. CDR1 is LNHDA, CDR2 SQIVND, per germline (reference sequence). The CDR3 covers 14 residues. Trimming removed 4 bases from V and 0 bases from J, with 7 bases in between. On this clonotype: Its antigen is not known.

The chain has TRBV19 and TRBJ2-1; TRBD2 might be the D (5 bases). What was sequenced was naive CD4+ and CD8+ T cells sorted from blood, pooled from several donors. This sequence originates from a pool of human donors in good health; the sample pools cells from several healthy donors. The CDR3 DNA reads TGTGCCAGTAGTACCCGGGGCTCCTACAATGAGCAGTTCTTC. Encoded protein: CASSTRGSYNEQFF.